This T cell receptor (beta chain) emerged from a study of blood T cell repertoires in COVID-19. Study-level information: There were acute and convalescent COVID-19 samples, and they came from the United States, Italy and Spain. In each case, the material was cDNA or gDNA derived from T cells, B-cell-depleted T cells, or PBMCs.

Authors' processing steps: Reference gene primer amplification gave nucleated cell count estimates. Libraries were prepared by immunoSEQ multiplex PCR; TCRdb keeps only in-frame clonotypes and omits some of them. V and J calls and clone size are as listed in that table; D and trimming were resolved from the DNA. The table shows about 59,000 clones, with around nine tenths occurring only once. Material for sequencing was peripheral blood. The origin of this receptor is a man older than 75 with acute or convalescent COVID-19.

CDR3 in amino acids: CASSRTGGPTGELFF. The CDR3 DNA reads as TGTGCCAGCAGCCGGACAGGGGGCCCCACCGGGGAGCTGTTTTTT. The rearrangement joins TRBV5-4 to TRBJ2-2; TRBD1 aligns across 11 bases. The junction had 3 bases not matched to a gene; V was cut back by 4 bases and J by 4 bases. Germline values: CDR1 SGHNT, CDR2 YYREEE (reference sequence). The CDR3 is 15 residues long.